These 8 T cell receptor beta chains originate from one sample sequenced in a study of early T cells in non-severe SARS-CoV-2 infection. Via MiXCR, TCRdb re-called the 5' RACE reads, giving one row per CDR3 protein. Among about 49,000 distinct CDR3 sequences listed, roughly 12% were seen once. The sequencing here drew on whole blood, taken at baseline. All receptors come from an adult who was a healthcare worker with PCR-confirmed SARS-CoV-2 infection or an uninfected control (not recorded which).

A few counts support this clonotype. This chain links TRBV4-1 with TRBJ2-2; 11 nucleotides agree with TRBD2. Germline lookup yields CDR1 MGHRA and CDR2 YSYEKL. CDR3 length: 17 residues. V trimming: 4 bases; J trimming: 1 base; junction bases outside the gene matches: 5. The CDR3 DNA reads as TGCGCCAGCAGCCGGCTAGCGGGAGGCCTGAACACCGGGGAGCTGTTTTTT. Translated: CASSRLAGGLNTGELFF.

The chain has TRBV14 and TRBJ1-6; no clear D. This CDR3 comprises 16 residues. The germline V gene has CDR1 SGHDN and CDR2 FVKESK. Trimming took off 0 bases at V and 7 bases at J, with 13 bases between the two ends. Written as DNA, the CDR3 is TGTGCCAGCAGCCAAGAAGCCCGCGTTCGGAATTCACCCCTCCACTTT. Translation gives CASSQEARVRNSPLHF. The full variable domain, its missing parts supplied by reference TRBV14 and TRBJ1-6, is EAGVTQFPSHSVIEKGQTVTLRCDPISGHDNLYWYRRVMGKEIKFLLHFVKESKQDESGMPNNRFLAERTGGTYSTLKVQPAELEDSGVYFCASSQEARVRNSPLHFGNGTRLTVT.

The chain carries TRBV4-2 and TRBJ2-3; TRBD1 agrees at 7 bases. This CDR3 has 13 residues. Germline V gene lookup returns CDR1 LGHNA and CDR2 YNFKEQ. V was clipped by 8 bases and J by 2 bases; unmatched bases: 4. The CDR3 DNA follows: TGTGCCAGCGAGGACAGGAACACAGATACGCAGTATTTT. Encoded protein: CASEDRNTDTQYF.

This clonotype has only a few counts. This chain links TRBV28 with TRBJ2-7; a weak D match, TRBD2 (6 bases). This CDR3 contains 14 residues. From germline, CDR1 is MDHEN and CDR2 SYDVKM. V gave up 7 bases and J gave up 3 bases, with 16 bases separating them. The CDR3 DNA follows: TGTGCCAGCACTCTAAGGCGGGGAGGCTACGAGCAGTACTTC. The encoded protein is CASTLRRGGYEQYF. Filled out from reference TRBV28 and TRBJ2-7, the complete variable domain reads DVKVTQSSRYLVKRTGEKVFLECVQDMDHENMFWYRQDPGLGLRLIYFSYDVKMKEKGDIPEGYSVSREKKERFSLILESASTNQTSMYLCASTLRRGGYEQYFGPGTRLTVT.

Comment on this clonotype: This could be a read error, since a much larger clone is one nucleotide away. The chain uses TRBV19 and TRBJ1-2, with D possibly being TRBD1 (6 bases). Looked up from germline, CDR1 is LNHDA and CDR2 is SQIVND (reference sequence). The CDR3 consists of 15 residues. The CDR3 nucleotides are TGTACCAGTAGTATGCAGGGGTCCATACTTTATGGCTACACCTTC. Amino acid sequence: CTSSMQGSILYGYTF.

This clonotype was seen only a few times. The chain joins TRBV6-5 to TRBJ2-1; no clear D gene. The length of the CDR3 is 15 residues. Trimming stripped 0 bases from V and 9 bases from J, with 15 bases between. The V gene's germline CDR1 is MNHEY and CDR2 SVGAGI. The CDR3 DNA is TGTGCCAGCAGTTACTCAACTTTACAGTGGGGTGAGCAGTTCTTC. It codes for CASSYSTLQWGEQFF.

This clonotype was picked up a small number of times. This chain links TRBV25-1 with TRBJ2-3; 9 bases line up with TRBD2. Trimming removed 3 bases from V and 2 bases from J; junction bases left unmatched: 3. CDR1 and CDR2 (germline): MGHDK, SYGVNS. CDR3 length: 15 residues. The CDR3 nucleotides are TGTGCCAGCAGTGATAGCGGGAGCCCCACAGATACGCAGTATTTT. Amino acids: CASSDSGSPTDTQYF.

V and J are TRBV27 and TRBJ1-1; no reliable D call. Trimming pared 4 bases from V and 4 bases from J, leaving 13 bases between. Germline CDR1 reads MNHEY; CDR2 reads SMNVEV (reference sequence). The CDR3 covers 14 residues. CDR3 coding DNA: TGTGCCAGCAGTTCAACGGGGATCGGCACTGAAGCTTTCTTT. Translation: CASSSTGIGTEAFF.